This T cell receptor beta chain comes out of a study of Ad26.COV2.S vaccination and SARS-CoV-2 variants. Per germline, CDR1 MNHEY and CDR2 SVGAGI. The V and J ends lost 3 bases and 1 base respectively, with 9 bases between them. This CDR3 spans 15 amino acids. The method was immunoSEQ multiplex PCR; TCRdb's version includes in-frame clones alone and lacks a portion of them. The table records about 460,000 clones, around 89% of them present only once. The treatment is: 15 to 20 received Ad26.COV2.S at low or high dose, single or two shots; five or six received placebo; per-sample allocation not given. Sampling was performed 63 days after the first vaccine or placebo injection.

This material consisted of peripheral blood, taken in a trial of Ad26.COV2.S vaccine versus placebo. This chain connects TRBV6-5 to TRBJ1-4, with D possibly being TRBD1 (5 bases). The TCR comes from a person aged 18 to 65 who received the Ad26.COV2.S COVID-19 vaccine or a placebo. In DNA form, the CDR3 reads TGTGCCAGCAGTTATATAAGGGGAACTAATGAAAAACTGTTTTTT. Translation: CASSYIRGTNEKLFF.